These T cell receptor beta chains were read from a single sample in a study of PD-1 blockade in mismatch repair-deficient tumors. Assay: immunoSEQ multiplex PCR; the TCRdb copy retains only in-frame clones and omits some. The sample has more than 15,000 clones; 80% to 85% are singletons. Here the sequenced sample was PBMCs, taken 4 weeks after starting pembrolizumab. The receptor source for this set is an adult with mismatch repair-deficient cancer. Each CDR3 is given with its conserved first and last residue. A D gene is named only where the DNA matches it firmly. Part of the rows lack a size; the others show once, few, many or a class for expanded clones.

V: TRBV9; length: 14; J: TRBJ1-1; size: -; D: TRBD1; CDR3: CASSVTGGETEAFF; DNA: TGTGCCAGCAGCGTGACAGGGGGCGAAACTGAAGCTTTCTTT
V: TRBV2; length: 15; J: TRBJ1-2; size: -; D: TRBD1; CDR3: CASSETRGPYYGYTF; DNA: TGTGCCAGCAGTGAAACCAGGGGGCCCTACTATGGCTACACCTTC
V: TRBV5-1; length: 15; J: TRBJ2-7; size: once; D: -; CDR3: CASSLSDARTTGQYF; DNA: TGCGCCAGCAGCTTGAGTGACGCACGAACGACTGGGCAGTACTTC
V: TRBV9; length: 16; J: TRBJ2-3; size: few; D: -; CDR3: CASSIRGRWGTDTQYF; DNA: TGTGCCAGCAGCATCCGGGGGAGATGGGGCACAGATACGCAGTATTTT
V: TRBV4-1; length: 19; J: TRBJ1-2; size: -; D: -; CDR3: CASSQVGLSRRVFNYGYTF; DNA: TGCGCCAGCAGCCAAGTGGGACTTTCAAGGCGGGTTTTTAACTATGGCTACACCTTC
V: TRBV28; length: 13; J: TRBJ1-1; size: -; D: -; CDR3: CATTSIAGTEAFF; DNA: TGTGCCACCACCTCCATCGCAGGGACTGAAGCTTTCTTT
V: TRBV28; length: 15; J: TRBJ2-1; size: -; D: TRBD1; CDR3: CASRSTGTNYNEQFF; DNA: TGTGCCAGCAGATCGACAGGGACGAATTACAATGAGCAGTTCTTC
V: TRBV15; length: 12; J: TRBJ2-7; size: -; D: -; CDR3: CATSRDHYEQYF; DNA: TGTGCCACCAGCAGAGATCATTACGAGCAGTACTTC
V: TRBV27; length: 17; J: TRBJ1-2; size: -; D: -; CDR3: CASSLQDSTRYLSGYTF; DNA: TGTGCCAGCAGTTTACAGGACAGCACCCGATACCTCTCTGGCTACACCTTC
V: TRBV5-4; length: 16; J: TRBJ1-3; size: -; D: -; CDR3: CASSPRPTGPGNTIYF; DNA: TGTGCCAGCAGCCCGCGTCCGACAGGTCCTGGAAACACCATATATTTT
V: TRBV5-1; length: 15; J: TRBJ1-2; size: -; D: -; CDR3: CASSPDLGAGYGYTF; DNA: TGCGCCAGCAGCCCAGACTTGGGGGCTGGCTATGGCTACACCTTC
V: TRBV28; length: 15; J: TRBJ1-2; size: -; D: TRBD1; CDR3: CASSPSGTGGYGYTF; DNA: TGTGCCAGCAGTCCTTCGGGGACAGGGGGCTATGGCTACACCTTC
V: TRBV27; length: 13; J: TRBJ1-1; size: -; D: TRBD1; CDR3: CASSGTENTEAFF; DNA: TGTGCCAGCAGTGGGACAGAGAACACTGAAGCTTTCTTT
V: TRBV18; length: 14; J: TRBJ2-2; size: -; D: -; CDR3: CASSKSLRAGELFF; DNA: -
V: TRBV15; length: 16; J: TRBJ2-6; size: -; D: -; CDR3: CATSRGGGAGANVLTF; DNA: TGTGCCACCAGCAGAGGAGGGGGGGCTGGGGCCAACGTCCTGACTTTC
V: TRBV5-1; length: 15; J: TRBJ1-4; size: -; D: TRBD1; CDR3: CASSLGQAANEKLFF; DNA: TGCGCCAGCAGTTTAGGACAGGCGGCTAATGAAAAACTGTTTTTT
V: TRBV2; length: 15; J: TRBJ2-2; size: -; D: TRBD2; CDR3: CASRPTSGRGGELFF; DNA: TGTGCCAGCAGACCGACTAGCGGGAGGGGCGGGGAGCTGTTTTTT
V: TRBV27; length: 19; J: TRBJ2-7; size: -; D: -; CDR3: CASSLLPPRSVGDSYEQYF; DNA: TGTGCCAGCAGTTTATTGCCCCCCAGGAGTGTGGGAGATTCTTACGAGCAGTACTTC
V: TRBV7-9; length: 15; J: TRBJ2-3; size: -; D: TRBD2; CDR3: CASSLTSGRADTQYF; DNA: TGTGCCAGCAGCTTGACTAGCGGGAGGGCGGATACGCAGTATTTT
V: TRBV4-2; length: 15; J: TRBJ1-6; size: once; D: -; CDR3: CASSPDSSYNSPLHF; DNA: TGTGCCAGCAGCCCGGACAGCTCCTATAATTCACCCCTCCACTTT
V: TRBV27; length: 14; J: TRBJ2-1; size: -; D: -; CDR3: CASSYQLAGDEQFF; DNA: TGTGCCAGCAGTTATCAACTAGCTGGCGATGAGCAGTTCTTC
V: TRBV19; length: 17; J: TRBJ1-4; size: -; D: TRBD1; CDR3: CASTQGQGIRSNEKLFF; DNA: TGTGCCAGTACCCAGGGACAGGGGATTCGATCTAATGAAAAACTGTTTTTT
V: TRBV7-9; length: 13; J: TRBJ2-1; size: -; D: TRBD2; CDR3: CASSYGTTVEQFF; DNA: TGTGCCAGCAGCTACGGGACTACGGTTGAGCAGTTCTTC
V: TRBV7-8; length: 15; J: TRBJ1-1; size: -; D: TRBD1; CDR3: CASSWDRVIETEAFF; DNA: TGTGCCAGCAGCTGGGACAGGGTAATTGAGACTGAAGCTTTCTTT
V: TRBV7-3; length: 15; J: TRBJ2-2; size: -; D: -; CDR3: CASSLQSRGTGELFF; DNA: TGTGCCAGCAGCTTACAGTCTAGGGGCACCGGGGAGCTGTTTTTT
V: TRBV27; length: 14; J: TRBJ2-1; size: -; D: -; CDR3: CASSLIPGYNEQFF; DNA: TGTGCCAGCAGTTTAATTCCAGGGTACAATGAGCAGTTCTTC
V: TRBV5-4; length: 12; J: TRBJ1-2; size: -; D: -; CDR3: CASSLGRAGYTF; DNA: TGTGCCAGCAGCTTGGGCAGGGCTGGCTACACCTTC
V: TRBV28; length: 14; J: TRBJ1-4; size: -; D: TRBD1; CDR3: CASSLGQEQEKLFF; DNA: TGTGCCAGCAGTTTGGGACAGGAACAAGAAAAACTGTTTTTT
V: TRBV30; length: 12; J: TRBJ2-5; size: -; D: -; CDR3: CAWSDRAETQYF; DNA: TGTGCCTGGAGTGACAGGGCTGAGACCCAGTACTTC
V: TRBV9; length: 15; J: TRBJ2-1; size: -; D: TRBD2; CDR3: CASSPQREGYNEQFF; DNA: TGTGCCAGCAGCCCCCAGCGGGAGGGTTACAATGAGCAGTTCTTC
V: TRBV5-1; length: 14; J: TRBJ2-1; size: few; D: -; CDR3: CASSLGSDYNEQFF; DNA: TGCGCCAGCAGCTTGGGATCAGATTACAATGAGCAGTTCTTC
V: TRBV7-9; length: 17; J: TRBJ2-2; size: -; D: -; CDR3: CASSLGLAEGDTGELFF; DNA: TGTGCCAGCAGCTTAGGGCTAGCGGAGGGGGACACCGGGGAGCTGTTTTTT
V: TRBV7-3; length: 16; J: TRBJ1-6; size: -; D: TRBD1; CDR3: CASSSGGFDYNSPLHF; DNA: TGTGCCAGCAGCTCAGGGGGTTTTGACTATAATTCACCCCTCCACTTT
V: TRBV21-1; length: 17; J: TRBJ1-2; size: -; D: -; CDR3: CASSPPDTAHPCYGYTF; DNA: TGTGCCAGCAGCCCCCCCGACACAGCTCACCCTTGCTACGGCTACACCTTC
V: TRBV9; length: 12; J: TRBJ2-7; size: -; D: -; CDR3: CASSVGGHEQYF; DNA: TGTGCCAGCAGCGTAGGGGGCCACGAGCAGTACTTC
V: TRBV19; length: 12; J: TRBJ1-1; size: -; D: -; CDR3: CASMPGNTEAFF; DNA: TGTGCCAGTATGCCGGGAAACACTGAAGCTTTCTTT
V: TRBV5-4; length: 14; J: TRBJ2-5; size: -; D: -; CDR3: CASSFRGAEETQYF; DNA: TGTGCCAGCAGCTTCAGGGGAGCCGAAGAGACCCAGTACTTC
V: TRBV28; length: 15; J: TRBJ2-7; size: few; D: -; CDR3: CASSPPGDLLHEQYF; DNA: TGTGCCAGCAGCCCGCCGGGGGATCTGCTCCACGAGCAGTACTTC
V: TRBV7-3; length: 16; J: TRBJ2-7; size: few; D: -; CDR3: CASSLGGRLGTYEQYF; DNA: TGTGCCAGCAGCTTAGGAGGTCGATTGGGGACCTACGAGCAGTACTTC
V: TRBV5-1; length: 15; J: TRBJ2-3; size: -; D: TRBD1; CDR3: CASSPGQGGTDTQYF; DNA: TGCGCCAGCAGCCCGGGACAGGGAGGTACAGATACGCAGTATTTT
V: TRBV27; length: 14; J: TRBJ1-1; size: -; D: -; CDR3: CASSLSSGGPEAFF; DNA: TGTGCCAGCAGTTTATCGTCGGGGGGCCCCGAAGCTTTCTTT
V: TRBV7-3; length: 15; J: TRBJ2-2; size: -; D: -; CDR3: CASRESGSNTGELFF; DNA: TGTGCCAGCCGGGAGTCGGGATCTAACACCGGGGAGCTGTTTTTT